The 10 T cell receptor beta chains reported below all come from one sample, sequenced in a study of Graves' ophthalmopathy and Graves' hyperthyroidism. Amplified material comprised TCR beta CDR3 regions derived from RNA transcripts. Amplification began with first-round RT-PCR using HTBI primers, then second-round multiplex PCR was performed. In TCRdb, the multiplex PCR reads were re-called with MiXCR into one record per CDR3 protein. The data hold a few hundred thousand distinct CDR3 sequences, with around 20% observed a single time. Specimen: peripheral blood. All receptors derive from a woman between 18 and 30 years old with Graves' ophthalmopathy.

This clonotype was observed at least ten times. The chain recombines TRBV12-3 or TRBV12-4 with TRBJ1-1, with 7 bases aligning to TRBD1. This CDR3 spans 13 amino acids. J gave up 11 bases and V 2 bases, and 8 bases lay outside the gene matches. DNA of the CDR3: TGTGCCAGCAGTTTACGCGTCACAGGGGTTGCTTTCTTT. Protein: CASSLRVTGVAFF.

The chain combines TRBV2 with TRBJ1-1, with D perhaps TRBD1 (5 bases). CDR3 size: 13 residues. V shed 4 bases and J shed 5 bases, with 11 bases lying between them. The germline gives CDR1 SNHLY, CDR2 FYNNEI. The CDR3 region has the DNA TGTGCCAGCAGTGGGGGGTACCGAACTGAAGCTTTCTTT. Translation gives CASSGGYRTEAFF.

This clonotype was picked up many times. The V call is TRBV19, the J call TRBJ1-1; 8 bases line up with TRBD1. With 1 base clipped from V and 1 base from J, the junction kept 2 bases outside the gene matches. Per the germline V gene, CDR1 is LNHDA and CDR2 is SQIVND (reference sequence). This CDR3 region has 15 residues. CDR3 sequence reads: CASSIVGTGNTEAFF. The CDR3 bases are TGTGCCAGTAGTATAGTCGGGACAGGGAACACTGAAGCTTTCTTT.

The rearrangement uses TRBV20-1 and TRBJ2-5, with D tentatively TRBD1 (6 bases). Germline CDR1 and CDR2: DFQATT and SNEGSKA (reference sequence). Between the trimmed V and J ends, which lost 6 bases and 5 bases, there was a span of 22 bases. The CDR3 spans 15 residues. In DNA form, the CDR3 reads TGCAGTGCCACGCCAACAGGGTATCTTCCCGAGACCCAGTACTTC. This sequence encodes CSATPTGYLPETQYF.

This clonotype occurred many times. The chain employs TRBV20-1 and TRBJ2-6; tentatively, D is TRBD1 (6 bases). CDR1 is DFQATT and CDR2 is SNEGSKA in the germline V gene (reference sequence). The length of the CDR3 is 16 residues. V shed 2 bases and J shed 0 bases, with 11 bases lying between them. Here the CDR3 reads CSARRDISSGANVLTF. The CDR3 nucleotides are TGCAGTGCTAGAAGGGACATAAGCTCTGGGGCCAACGTCCTGACTTTC.

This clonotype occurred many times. The CDR3 loop is CSARFRAKNIQYF. CDR3 DNA sequence: TGCAGTGCTAGATTCAGGGCCAAAAACATTCAGTACTTC. V gene TRBV20-1 combines with J gene TRBJ2-4; D is unclear. The CDR3 contains 13 residues. Germline CDR1 DFQATT, CDR2 SNEGSKA (reference sequence). V lost 2 bases, J lost 1 base, and 6 bases lay in between.

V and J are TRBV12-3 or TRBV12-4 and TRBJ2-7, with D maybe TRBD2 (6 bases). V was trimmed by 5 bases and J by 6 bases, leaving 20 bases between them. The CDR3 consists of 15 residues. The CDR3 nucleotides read TGTGCCAGCAGTCCTAGGACGGGGGAGGTCTCCGAGCAGTACTTC. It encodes CASSPRTGEVSEQYF.

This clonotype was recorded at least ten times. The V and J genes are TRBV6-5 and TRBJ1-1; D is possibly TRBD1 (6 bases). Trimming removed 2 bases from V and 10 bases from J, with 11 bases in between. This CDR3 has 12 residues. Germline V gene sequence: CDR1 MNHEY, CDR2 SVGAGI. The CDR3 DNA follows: TGTGCCAGCAGTTACCTACAGGGTGGAGCTTTCTTT. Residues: CASSYLQGGAFF.

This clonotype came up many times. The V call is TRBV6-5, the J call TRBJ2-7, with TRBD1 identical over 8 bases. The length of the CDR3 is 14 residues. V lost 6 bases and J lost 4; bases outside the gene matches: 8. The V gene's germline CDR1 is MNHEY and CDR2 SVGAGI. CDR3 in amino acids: CASRYGQGPYEQYF. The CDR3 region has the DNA TGTGCCAGCAGGTACGGACAGGGACCTTACGAGCAGTACTTC.

Written as DNA, the CDR3 is TGTGCCAGCAGCCCCGTGGAGGCGGGAGCTTTCTTT. This encodes CASSPVEAGAFF. The gene calls are TRBV7-9 and TRBJ1-1, with D uncertain. The CDR3 contains 12 residues. Germline V gives CDR1 SEHNR, CDR2 FQNEAQ (reference sequence). Trimming removed 5 bases at V and 10 bases at J, with 14 bases between.